This record looks at one TCR beta chain sequence and its context. At one boundary the junction diverges from the germline segment, which might be a read error. There are 14 residues in the CDR3. Germline V gene data show CDR1 as SNHLY and CDR2 as FYNNEI. This sample is part of a study of blood T cell repertoires in COVID-19. Assay: immunoSEQ multiplex PCR; the TCRdb copy retains only in-frame clones and omits some. The sample lists approximately 110,000 clones, 86% occurring once. The gene calls are TRBV2 and TRBJ2-1; 10 positions match TRBD2. The receptor's source is a human donor in a cohort sampled during active COVID-19. Sequenced: peripheral blood. CDR3 sequence: CAGRAAGGYNEQFF. The DNA of the CDR3 is TGTGCCGGCAGAGCAGCGGGAGGGTACAATGAGCAGTTCTTC.